A selection of T cell receptor beta chains follows, all from one sample in a study of metastatic and nonmetastatic thyroid tumors. TCRdb re-analyzed the PCR reads through MiXCR. The data show 84,000 or so clones, with less than 10% seen just once and roughly 9% held by the top ten. Specimen: blood. The receptors were gathered from a female donor with papillary thyroid cancer or a benign thyroid nodule (not recorded which). Some clones in this sample may be carry-over from other donors' samples. Each CDR3 is given with its conserved first and last residue. D genes are given only for firm matches. Rows give clone size only sometimes, using once, few, many, or a class for an expanded clone.

>TRBV6-1|many|-|TRBJ2-5
CASSSARVTKETQYF
TGTGCCAGCAGTTCCGCCAGGGTAACCAAAGAGACCCAGTACTTC
>TRBV7-2|many|-|TRBJ1-2
CASSLTGWDGYTF
TGTGCCAGCAGCTTAACAGGGTGGGATGGCTACACCTTC
>TRBV7-2|many|-|TRBJ2-7
CASSQPGQIYEQYF
TGTGCCAGCAGCCAGCCTGGACAGATCTACGAGCAGTACTTC
>TRBV7-3|many|TRBD2|TRBJ2-5
CASSLSTSGLIYF
TGTGCCAGCAGCTTAAGTACTAGCGGCCTCATTTACTTC
>TRBV5-1|many|-|TRBJ2-3
CASSPGTVGDTQYF
TGCGCCAGCAGCCCGGGGACTGTGGGGGATACGCAGTATTTT
>TRBV7-9|many|-|TRBJ2-5
CASSPDWKGQETQYF
TGTGCCAGCAGTCCCGACTGGAAAGGCCAAGAGACCCAGTATTTC
>TRBV29-1|-|TRBD1|TRBJ2-7
CSASVQGHEQYF
TGCAGCGCCTCCGTACAGGGGCACGAGCAGTACTTC
>TRBV7-3|many|-|TRBJ2-3
CASSDPGHPSTDTQYF
TGTGCCAGCAGCGACCCCGGACATCCTAGCACAGATACGCAGTATTTT
>TRBV7-9|many|-|TRBJ1-1
CASSLRGEAFF
TGTGCCAGCAGCTTAAGAGGTGAAGCTTTCTTT
>TRBV15|many|-|TRBJ2-2
CATSREPNTGELFF
TGTGCCACCAGCAGGGAGCCGAACACCGGGGAGCTGTTTTTT
>TRBV27|few|-|TRBJ1-2
CASSFRLSGYGYTF
TGTGCCAGCAGTTTTCGGTTGTCGGGCTATGGCTACACCTTC
>TRBV10-1|few|TRBD1|TRBJ2-7
CASSPTGQGIHEQYF
TGCGCCAGCAGCCCAACAGGACAGGGTATCCACGAGCAGTACTTC
>TRBV6-4|many|-|TRBJ1-6
CASSGGVERYNSPLHF
TGTGCCAGCAGTGGTGGTGTGGAACGATATAATTCACCCCTCCACTTT
>TRBV7-2|many|TRBD1|TRBJ1-4
CASSLRTGALFF
TGTGCCAGCAGCCTGCGGACAGGGGCACTGTTTTTT
>TRBV7-9|many|-|TRBJ2-7
CASSLVSPRTEQYF
TGTGCCAGCAGCTTAGTGAGTCCGCGGACGGAGCAGTACTTC
>TRBV12-3/TRBV12-4|few|TRBD1|TRBJ2-1
CASGKGGSSSYNEQFF
TGTGCCAGCGGAAAAGGGGGCTCAAGCTCCTACAATGAGCAGTTCTTC
>TRBV19|many|-|TRBJ2-6
CASREDSLSGANVLTF
TGTGCCAGCCGAGAGGACAGCCTCTCTGGGGCCAACGTCCTGACTTTC
>TRBV24-1|many|TRBD1|TRBJ2-5
CATSERPGTGFGETQYF
TGTGCCACCAGTGAGCGTCCCGGGACAGGGTTCGGCGAGACCCAGTACTTC
>TRBV5-1|many|-|TRBJ2-7
CASSLQGIAYEQYF
TGCGCCAGCAGCTTGCAGGGTATAGCCTACGAGCAGTACTTC
>TRBV9|many|-|TRBJ2-5
CASSPRQGAGTQYF
TGTGCCAGCAGCCCCAGACAAGGGGCAGGGACCCAGTACTTC
>TRBV12-3/TRBV12-4|few|-|TRBJ1-2
CASSLGRTGDTF
TGTGCCAGCAGTTTAGGCAGGACCGGGGACACCTTC
>TRBV4-2|many|TRBD2|TRBJ2-3
CASSPTWRGGNSLTHTQYF
TGTGCCAGCAGCCCAACCTGGCGGGGGGGGAACAGCCTGACTCATACGCAGTATTTT
>TRBV6-4|many|-|TRBJ1-1
CASSPGATTEAFF
TGTGCCAGCAGCCCCGGAGCGACCACTGAAGCTTTCTTT
>TRBV20-1|many|TRBD1|TRBJ2-7
CSARGPGQTSYEQYF
TGCAGTGCTAGAGGCCCGGGACAGACCTCCTACGAGCAGTACTTC
>TRBV6-1|many|TRBD1|TRBJ2-7
CASISGTGGRIEQYF
TGTGCCAGCATCTCCGGGACAGGGGGCCGGATTGAGCAGTACTTC
>TRBV6-1|many|-|TRBJ2-2
CASTREGGANTGELFF
TGTGCCAGCACCCGAGAGGGGGGGGCGAACACCGGGGAGCTGTTTTTT
>TRBV28|many|-|TRBJ1-5
CASSSTGRQPQHF
TGTGCCAGCAGTTCTACAGGGCGTCAGCCCCAGCATTTT
>TRBV29-1|few|-|TRBJ2-6
CSVKQGGAWANVLTF
TGCAGCGTTAAACAGGGAGGGGCTTGGGCCAACGTCCTGACTTTC
>TRBV11-1|many|-|TRBJ2-2
CAIPCKGSSNTGELFF
TGTGCCATCCCCTGCAAGGGGTCCTCGAACACCGGGGAGCTGTTTTTT
>TRBV5-6|many|-|TRBJ2-5
CASSSPERLRQETQYF
TGTGCCAGCAGCTCCCCCGAGAGACTGAGACAAGAGACCCAGTACTTC